The entry below describes one T cell receptor beta chain. Its antigen is still unknown. No qualities accompany the bases; no much larger clone lies one base away. The library came from the immunoSEQ multiplex PCR assay. This immuneACCESS table, as held by TCRdb, lists in-frame sequences with V and J called but not all clones. Of the missing ones, under half trace to an unresolved V gene in checked studies; the others have no known cause. Here the sample has 60,000 to 65,000 clones; 80% to 95% occur a single time. Of the sample, approximately 1.4% is held by the ten largest clones. The data were taken from a study of T cell changes during pregnancy in multiple sclerosis (dated by TCRdb to the late 2010s). Looking at the study overall: Changes in the T cell repertoire over the course of pregnancy were examined in this study in women with multiple sclerosis.

The CDR3 sequence holds 15 residues, the cysteine and phenylalanine included. Here the CDR3 DNA is all that survives: 45 bases in frame from base 1. A distance of 20 bases separates the germline ends of V and J, which lose 4 bases and 9 bases respectively. CDR1 and CDR2 (SGHRS, YFSETQ) derive from the germline V gene. The sample here was peripheral blood, taken in the second trimester of pregnancy. The rearranged chain carries TRBV5-1 and TRBJ2-1, with TRBD2 perhaps the D gene, on 5 matching bases. The sequence came from a female donor with multiple sclerosis, enrolled in a pregnancy study. The CDR3 protein sequence reads: CASSPQRERESEQFF. The nucleotide sequence reads TGCGCCAGCAGCCCGCAACGGGAAAGGGAATCTGAGCAGTTCTTC.